The 18 T cell receptor beta chains given below trace back to one sample, sequenced in a study of graft-versus-host responses after intestinal transplantation. TCRdb's table, derived via immunoSEQ multiplex PCR, lists solely in-frame clones and lacks some. The sample lists fewer than 8,000 clones; 20% to 25% were seen once. The specimen comprised alloreactive CD4+ T cells from a mixed lymphocyte reaction culture, sampled before transplantation. Stated subset: CFSE-low proliferating T cells sorted from approximately 6-day pre-transplant mixed lymphocyte reaction (GvH or HvG direction). Receptors were obtained from a human patient who was an organ donor for intestinal transplantation.

V is TRBV7-2 and J is TRBJ1-5; unclear D gene. V was shortened by 1 base and J by 4 bases, with 14 bases between the two germline ends. Germline CDR1 SGHTA, CDR2 FQGNSA. The CDR3 spans 16 residues. CDR3 amino acids: CASSLGSGSPNQPQHF. In DNA, the CDR3 is TGTGCCAGCAGCTTAGGCTCGGGGAGCCCAAATCAGCCCCAGCATTTT.

This clone was counted once. The rearrangement uses TRBV15 and TRBJ2-7; D remains unclear. V was cut by 5 bases and J by 1 base, with 12 bases left in between. Germline V CDR1 and CDR2: LNHNV, YYDKDF (reference sequence). The CDR3 consists of 14 residues. CDR3 protein: CATSASVGSYEQYF. The CDR3 bases are TGTGCCACCAGCGCGTCAGTCGGTTCCTACGAGCAGTACTTC.

The chain recombines TRBV11-2 with TRBJ2-7; 11 nucleotides match TRBD2. The CDR3 has 14 residues. Trimming removed 3 bases from V and 4 bases from J; junction bases left unmatched: 2. From germline, CDR1 is SGHAT and CDR2 FQNNGV. CDR3 amino acids: CASSFLAGGYEQYF. As DNA, the CDR3 is TGTGCCAGCAGCTTCCTAGCGGGGGGATACGAGCAGTACTTC.

The sample holds a few counts of this clone. This chain connects TRBV10-2 to TRBJ1-2; D not resolved. CDR1 is WSHSY and CDR2 is SAAADI in the germline V gene. The CDR3 has 12 amino acids. V gave up 2 bases and J gave up 4 bases, with 5 bases separating them. Here the CDR3 reads CASSETSYGYTF. The CDR3 DNA reads TGCGCCAGCAGTGAGACGTCCTATGGCTACACCTTC.

This clone occurred once. This rearrangement joins TRBV12-5 to TRBJ2-1; 9 bases match TRBD1. Looked up from germline, CDR1 is LGHNT and CDR2 is FRNRAP. The CDR3 covers 18 residues. V was pared by 0 bases and J by 5 bases, with 11 bases of the junction left unmatched. The CDR3 protein is CASGLVYADRGAHNEQFF. The CDR3 DNA reads as TGTGCTAGTGGTTTGGTATATGCGGACAGGGGTGCCCACAATGAGCAGTTCTTC.

The V gene is TRBV6-9, the J gene TRBJ1-5, with a possible D match to TRBD1 (6 bases). Trimming pared 7 bases from V and 0 bases from J, leaving 13 bases between. This CDR3 contains 15 residues. Germline V gene sequence: CDR1 MNHGY, CDR2 SVAAGI. CDR3 sequence: CASKDSLPSNQPQHF. CDR3 DNA sequence: TGTGCCAGCAAGGACAGCCTCCCTAGCAATCAGCCCCAGCATTTT.

By share, this clone counts as medium-sized. The chain couples TRBV10-2 to TRBJ1-1; no firm D call. Per the germline V gene, CDR1 is WSHSY and CDR2 is SAAADI. The CDR3 covers 13 residues. Trimming shortened V by 0 bases and J by 10 bases, and 12 bases separated the two germline ends. Here the CDR3 reads CASSESPIWGAFF. The DNA of the CDR3 is TGCGCCAGCAGTGAGTCCCCGATCTGGGGAGCTTTCTTT.

In this sample, this clone is medium-sized. J is TRBJ2-1 and V is TRBV18; D possibly corresponds to TRBD2 (6 bases). V lost 4 bases, J lost 8 bases, and 12 bases lay in between. Germline V lookup: CDR1 KGHSH, CDR2 LQKENI. This CDR3 is 13 amino acids long. The CDR3 reads CASSRRLVHEQFF. CDR3 in DNA: TGTGCCAGCTCACGCCGACTAGTCCATGAGCAGTTCTTC. Full variable domain (outside the CDR3, taken from reference TRBV18 and TRBJ2-1): NAGVMQNPRHLVRRRGQEARLRCSPMKGHSHVYWYRQLPEEGLKFMVYLQKENIIDESGMPKERFSAEFPKEGPSILRIQQVVRGDSAAYFCASSRRLVHEQFFGPGTRLTVL.

This clone is medium-sized (0.01 to 0.1%) by share. The chain couples TRBV18 to TRBJ1-2; D not certain. V lost 3 bases and J 2 bases, leaving 13 bases between the germline ends. The germline V gene has CDR1 KGHSH and CDR2 LQKENI. CDR3 length equals 15 residues. CDR3 DNA sequence: TGTGCCAGCTCACCTGGACCCACTGCCAACTATGGCTACACCTTC. This codes for CASSPGPTANYGYTF.

The chain links TRBV19 to TRBJ1-5; no clear D. The V end was cut by 1 base, the J end by 1 base, with 11 bases between. Germline CDR1 and CDR2: LNHDA and SQIVND (reference sequence). The CDR3 extends over 16 amino acids. This CDR3 reads CASSIAGYLSNQPQHF. The CDR3 DNA follows: TGTGCCAGTAGTATAGCGGGTTATCTGAGCAATCAGCCCCAGCATTTT.

In its sample, this clone was seen a few times. The V and J genes are TRBV7-6 and TRBJ1-2; D not certain. The CDR3 sequence is 12 residues long. Trimming cost V 1 base and J 7 bases, with 7 bases left between them. Germline V gene lookup returns CDR1 SGHVS and CDR2 FNYEAQ. CDR3 sequence: CASSLEPGGYTF. As DNA, the CDR3 is TGTGCCAGCAGCTTAGAACCCGGTGGCTACACCTTC.

The V and J genes are TRBV13 and TRBJ2-7; D is uncertain. The CDR3 extends over 15 amino acids. The germline V and J ends were trimmed by 3 bases and 0 bases, with 12 bases remaining between them. The germline CDR1 and CDR2 sequences are PRHDT and FYEKMQ (reference sequence). The CDR3 loop reads CASSFGDSRSYEQYF. The CDR3 nucleotides are TGTGCCAGCAGCTTTGGTGATTCCCGCTCCTACGAGCAGTACTTC. The full variable domain, with the rest looked up from reference TRBV13 and TRBJ2-7, is AAGVIQSPRHLIKEKRETATLKCYPIPRHDTVYWYQQGPGQDPQFLISFYEKMQSDKGSIPDRFSAQQFSDYHSELNMSSLELGDSALYFCASSFGDSRSYEQYFGPGTRLTVT.

This chain links TRBV7-9 with TRBJ1-2; D unclear. This CDR3 has 13 amino acids. CDR1 and CDR2 from the germline V gene are SEHNR and FQNEAQ (reference sequence). Trimming removed 8 bases at V and 4 bases at J, with 14 bases between. CDR3: CASSTAEGYGYTF. Here the CDR3 DNA reads TGTGCCAGCTCCACAGCCGAGGGCTATGGCTACACCTTC.

V gene TRBV7-9 combines with J gene TRBJ2-7, with 8 bases that match TRBD2. Germline lookup yields CDR1 SEHNR and CDR2 FQNEAQ (reference sequence). The trim removed 5 bases at V and 5 bases at J, leaving 11 bases unmatched. This CDR3 comprises 15 residues. CDR3 bases: TGTGCCAGCAGCCCTACGGGGGGGCAGATCCACGAGCAGTACTTC. It is translated as CASSPTGGQIHEQYF. The whole variable domain, remainder taken from reference TRBV7-9 and TRBJ2-7, is DTGVSQNPRHKITKRGQNVTFRCDPISEHNRLYWYRQTLGQGPEFLTYFQNEAQLEKSRLLSDRFSAERPKGSFSTLEIQRTEQGDSAMYLCASSPTGGQIHEQYFGPGTRLTVT.

The V and J genes are TRBV6-1 and TRBJ2-5; D is unclear. The CDR3 extends over 12 amino acids. Germline-derived CDR1 and CDR2 are MNHNS and SASEGT. V lost 0 bases and J 4 bases, leaving 3 bases between the germline ends. DNA of the CDR3: TGTGCCAGCAGTGAAGCTCGAGAGACCCAGTACTTC. It is translated as CASSEARETQYF.

The J gene is TRBJ2-3, the V gene TRBV4-2; D is ambiguous. The V gene lost 1 base and the J gene lost 5 bases, with 7 bases spanning the gap. The germline V gene encodes CDR1 LGHNA and CDR2 YNFKEQ. The CDR3 is 13 residues long. The CDR3 protein is CASSQVAIDTQYF. The CDR3 DNA sequence: TGTGCCAGCAGCCAAGTCGCGATAGATACGCAGTATTTT.

This clone occurred a few times. The gene calls are TRBV6-8 and TRBJ1-2, with 7 bases fitting TRBD1. This CDR3 contains 13 residues. Germline CDR1 is MNHGY and CDR2 is SAAAGT. Losses at the gene ends were 6 bases for V and 3 bases for J; bases not matched to a gene: 4. The CDR3 DNA is TGTGCCAGCAGAACAGGGGCCCACTATGGCTACACCTTC. This sequence encodes CASRTGAHYGYTF.

This clone is labeled medium-sized. This rearrangement joins TRBV7-9 to TRBJ2-5, with D uncertain. V lost 2 bases to trimming and J lost 5 bases, with 18 bases between them. The CDR3 sequence is 16 residues long. The V gene's germline CDR1 is SEHNR and CDR2 FQNEAQ (reference sequence). This CDR3 reads CASSLPTLVSSETQYF. The CDR3 bases are TGTGCCAGCAGCTTACCGACTTTAGTGTCGTCGGAGACCCAGTACTTC.